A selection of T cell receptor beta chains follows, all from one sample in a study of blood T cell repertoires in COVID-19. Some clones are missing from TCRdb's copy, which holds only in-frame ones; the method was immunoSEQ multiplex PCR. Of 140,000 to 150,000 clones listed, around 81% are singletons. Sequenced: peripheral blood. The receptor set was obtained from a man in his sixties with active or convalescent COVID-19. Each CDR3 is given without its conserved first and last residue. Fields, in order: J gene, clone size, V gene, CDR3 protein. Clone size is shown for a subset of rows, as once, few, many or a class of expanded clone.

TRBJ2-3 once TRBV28 ATEITDTQY
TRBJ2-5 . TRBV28 ASSTQRRGQETQY
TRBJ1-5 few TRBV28 ASSPPGQINSNQPQH
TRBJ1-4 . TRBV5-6 ASSSRGQGIGEKLF
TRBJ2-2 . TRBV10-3 AISESLSGDGELF
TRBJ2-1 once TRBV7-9 ASSSRPLDVPEQF
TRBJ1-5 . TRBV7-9 ASSLGTANQPQH
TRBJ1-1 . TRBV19 ASSIMGQSSEAF
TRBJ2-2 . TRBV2 ASSPGGNTGELF
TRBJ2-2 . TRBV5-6 ASRVRGTGELF
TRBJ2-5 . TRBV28 ASSLETQGAEVETQY
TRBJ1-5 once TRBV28 ASSFQGASNQPQH
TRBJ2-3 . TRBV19 ASTRQGMGTDTQY
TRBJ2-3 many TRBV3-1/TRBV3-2 ASSQERGGISTNTQY
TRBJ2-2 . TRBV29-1 SVEQGANGELF
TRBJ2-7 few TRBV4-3 ASSPGESDTYEQY
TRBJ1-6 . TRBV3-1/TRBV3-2 ASGRRLHLEADSPLH
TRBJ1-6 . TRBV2 ASSVRGFDNSPLH
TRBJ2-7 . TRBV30 AWSPDRYEQY
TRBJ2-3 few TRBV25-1 ASSGHSGRGTDTQY
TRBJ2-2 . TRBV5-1 ASSLGVTNTGELF
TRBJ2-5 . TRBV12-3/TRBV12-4 ASSFQETQY
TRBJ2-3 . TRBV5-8 ASSLGLTSTDTQY
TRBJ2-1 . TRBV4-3 ASSLLGSRGDNEQF
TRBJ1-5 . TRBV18 ASSTDRDHSNQPQH
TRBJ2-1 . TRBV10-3 AISEFGRGNEQF
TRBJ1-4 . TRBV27 ASSGQGASNEKLF
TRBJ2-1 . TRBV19 ASSIVAGGRNNEQF
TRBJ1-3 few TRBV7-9 ASSEMDRGGNTIY
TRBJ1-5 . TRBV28 ASSYSGGGNQPQH
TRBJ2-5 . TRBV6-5 ASRPDSRRETQY
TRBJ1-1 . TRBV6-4 ASSAFGGRNTEAF
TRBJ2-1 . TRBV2 ASSTRGRQF
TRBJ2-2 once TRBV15 ATSRDLTGGNTGELF
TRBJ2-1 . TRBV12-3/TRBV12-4 ASRFTSNEQF
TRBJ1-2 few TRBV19 ASSMPGHLNYGYT
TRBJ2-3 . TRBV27 ASSPGYLLAGGWGDTQY
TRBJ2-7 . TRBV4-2 ASSQDRHSSYEQY
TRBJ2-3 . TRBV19 ASSLGQGATDTQY
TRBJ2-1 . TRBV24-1 ATSDFTSGRSYNEQF
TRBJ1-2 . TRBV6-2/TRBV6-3 ASSRDNNYGYT
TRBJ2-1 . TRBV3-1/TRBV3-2 ASRYRGYNEQF
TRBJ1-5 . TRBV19 ASSIGAVYSNQPQH
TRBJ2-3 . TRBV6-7 ASRPPGRPYTDTQY
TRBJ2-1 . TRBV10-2 ASTPWKGDEQF
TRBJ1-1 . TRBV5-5 ASSFTGETEAF
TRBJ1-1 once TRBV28 ASSLLIESNTEAF
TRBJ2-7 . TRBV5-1 ASRNDPGLAGSNEQY
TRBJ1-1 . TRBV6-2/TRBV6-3 ASSYPTGQGAMNTEAF
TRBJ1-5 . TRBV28 ASSFRGQKGQPQH
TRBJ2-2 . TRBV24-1 ATSDAGTSTGELF
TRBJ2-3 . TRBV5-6 ASSFLNRGDTQY
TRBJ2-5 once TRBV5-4 ASSGSGTSGRGQETQY